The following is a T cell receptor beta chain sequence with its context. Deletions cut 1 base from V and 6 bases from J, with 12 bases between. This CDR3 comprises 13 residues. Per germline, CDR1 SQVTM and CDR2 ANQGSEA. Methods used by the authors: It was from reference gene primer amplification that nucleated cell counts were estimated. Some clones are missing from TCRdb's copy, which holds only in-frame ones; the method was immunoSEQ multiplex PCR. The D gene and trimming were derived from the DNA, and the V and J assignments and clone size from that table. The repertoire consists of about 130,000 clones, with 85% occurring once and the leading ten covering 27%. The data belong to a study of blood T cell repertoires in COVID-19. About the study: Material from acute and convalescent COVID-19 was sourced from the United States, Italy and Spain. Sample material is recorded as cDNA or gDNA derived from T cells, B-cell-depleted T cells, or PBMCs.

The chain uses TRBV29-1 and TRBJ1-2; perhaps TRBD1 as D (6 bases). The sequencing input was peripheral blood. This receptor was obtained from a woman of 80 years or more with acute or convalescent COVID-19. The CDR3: CSVEAGEGDGYTF. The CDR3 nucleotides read TGCAGCGTTGAAGCAGGGGAGGGCGATGGCTACACCTTC.